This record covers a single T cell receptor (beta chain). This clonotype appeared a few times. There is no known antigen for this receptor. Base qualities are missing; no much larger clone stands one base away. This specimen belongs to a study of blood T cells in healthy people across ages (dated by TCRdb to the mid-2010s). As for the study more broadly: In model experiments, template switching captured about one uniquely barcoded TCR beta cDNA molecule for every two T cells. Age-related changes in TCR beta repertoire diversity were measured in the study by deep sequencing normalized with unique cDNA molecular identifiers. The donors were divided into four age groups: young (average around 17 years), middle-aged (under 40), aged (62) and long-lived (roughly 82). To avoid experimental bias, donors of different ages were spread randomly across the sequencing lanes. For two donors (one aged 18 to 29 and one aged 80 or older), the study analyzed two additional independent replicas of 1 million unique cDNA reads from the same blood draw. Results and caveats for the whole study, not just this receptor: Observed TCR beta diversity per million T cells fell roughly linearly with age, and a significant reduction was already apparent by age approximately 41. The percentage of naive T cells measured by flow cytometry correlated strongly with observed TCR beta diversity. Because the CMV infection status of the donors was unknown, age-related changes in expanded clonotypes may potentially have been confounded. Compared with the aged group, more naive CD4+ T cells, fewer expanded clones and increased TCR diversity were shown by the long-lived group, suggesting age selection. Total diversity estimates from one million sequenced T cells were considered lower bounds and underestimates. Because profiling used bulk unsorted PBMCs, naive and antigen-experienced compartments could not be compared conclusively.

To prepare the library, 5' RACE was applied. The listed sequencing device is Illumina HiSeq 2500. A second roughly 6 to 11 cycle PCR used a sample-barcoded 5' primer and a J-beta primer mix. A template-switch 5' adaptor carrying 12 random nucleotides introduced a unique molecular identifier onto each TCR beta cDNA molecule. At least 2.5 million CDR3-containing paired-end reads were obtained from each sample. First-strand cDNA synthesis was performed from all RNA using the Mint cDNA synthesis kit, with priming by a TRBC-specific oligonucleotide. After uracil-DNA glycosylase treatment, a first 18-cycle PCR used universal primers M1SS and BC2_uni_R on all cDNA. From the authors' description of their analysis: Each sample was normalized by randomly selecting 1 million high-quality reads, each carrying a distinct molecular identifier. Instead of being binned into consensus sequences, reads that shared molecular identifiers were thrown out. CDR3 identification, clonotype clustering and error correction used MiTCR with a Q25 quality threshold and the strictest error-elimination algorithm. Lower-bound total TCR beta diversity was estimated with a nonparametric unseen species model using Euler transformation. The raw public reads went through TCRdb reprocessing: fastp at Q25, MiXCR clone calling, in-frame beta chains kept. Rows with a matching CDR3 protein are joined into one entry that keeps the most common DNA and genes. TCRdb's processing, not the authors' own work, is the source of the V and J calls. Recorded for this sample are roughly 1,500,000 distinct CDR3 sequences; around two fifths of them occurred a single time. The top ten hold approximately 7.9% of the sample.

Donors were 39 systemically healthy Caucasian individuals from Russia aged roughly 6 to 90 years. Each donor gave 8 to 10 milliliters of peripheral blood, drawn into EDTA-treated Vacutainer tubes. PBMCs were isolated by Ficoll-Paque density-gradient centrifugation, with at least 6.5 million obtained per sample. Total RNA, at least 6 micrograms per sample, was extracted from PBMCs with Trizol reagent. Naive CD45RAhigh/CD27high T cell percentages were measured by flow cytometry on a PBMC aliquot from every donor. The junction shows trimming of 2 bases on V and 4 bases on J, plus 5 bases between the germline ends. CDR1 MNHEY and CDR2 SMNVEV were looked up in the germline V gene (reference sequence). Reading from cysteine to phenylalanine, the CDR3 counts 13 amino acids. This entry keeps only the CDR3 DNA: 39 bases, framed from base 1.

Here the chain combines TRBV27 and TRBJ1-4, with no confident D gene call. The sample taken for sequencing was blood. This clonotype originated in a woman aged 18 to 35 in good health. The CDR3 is CASSLTNNEKLFF. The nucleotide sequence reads TGTGCCAGCAGTTTAACGAATAATGAAAAACTGTTTTTT.